This T cell receptor (beta chain) was identified in a study of cytomegalovirus exposure and HLA in healthy donors. The PCR employed 60 Vbeta primers together with 13 Jbeta primers. The repertoire was sequenced with immunoSEQ multiplex PCR; TCRdb's copy has only in-frame clones and lacks some. The table includes 90,000 to 130,000 clones, about two thirds detected once. This clone came up a few times. The CDR3 length is 12 residues. Per the germline V gene, CDR1 is SGHDT and CDR2 is YYEEEE. Trimming removed 2 bases from V and 2 bases from J, with 4 bases in between. The chain combines TRBV5-6 with TRBJ2-5; D unresolved. This clonotype originated in a man aged 30-40 years in good health and CMV-seropositive. The sample consisted of PBMCs. CDR3 sequence (DNA): TGTGCCAGCAGCTTATCGCAAGAGACCCAGTACTTC. Translation gives CASSLSQETQYF.